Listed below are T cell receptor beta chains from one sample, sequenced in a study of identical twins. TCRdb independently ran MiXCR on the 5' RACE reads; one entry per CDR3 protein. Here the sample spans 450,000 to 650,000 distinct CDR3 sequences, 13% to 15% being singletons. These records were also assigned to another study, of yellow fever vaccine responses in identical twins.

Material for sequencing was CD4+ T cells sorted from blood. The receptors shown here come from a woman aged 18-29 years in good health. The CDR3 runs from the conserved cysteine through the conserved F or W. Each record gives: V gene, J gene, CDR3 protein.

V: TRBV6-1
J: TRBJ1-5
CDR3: CASRLQGGSNQPQHF

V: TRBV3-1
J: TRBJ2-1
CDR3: CASSQAWGNEQFF

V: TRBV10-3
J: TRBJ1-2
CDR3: CAISESAGVGGYTF

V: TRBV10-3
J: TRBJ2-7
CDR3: CAIRREGSYEQYF

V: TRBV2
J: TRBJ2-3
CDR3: CATSWGHTDTQYF

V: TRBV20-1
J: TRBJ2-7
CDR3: CSATIAEPYEQYF

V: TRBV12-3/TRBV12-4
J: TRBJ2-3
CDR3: CASSFRLAGTSTDTQYF

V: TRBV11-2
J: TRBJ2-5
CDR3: CASSPRRTVQETQYF

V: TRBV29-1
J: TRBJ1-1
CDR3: CSVGQWNTEAFF

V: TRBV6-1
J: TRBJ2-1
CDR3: CASSDGGPGNNEQFF